This T cell receptor beta chain was retrieved from a study of tumor-infiltrating lymphocytes in oesophageal squamous cell carcinoma. There are many counts of this clonotype. TCRdb independently ran MiXCR on the PCR reads; one entry per CDR3 protein. The table has tens of thousands of distinct CDR3 sequences, 30% to 40% seen once. V was pared by 0 bases and J by 0 bases, with 9 bases between. This CDR3 contains 16 residues. The V gene's germline CDR1 is SGHRS and CDR2 YFSETQ. This rearrangement joins TRBV5-1 to TRBJ1-4; tentative D call: TRBD1 (6 bases). This clonotype was obtained from a male donor with esophageal squamous cell carcinoma. Source material: esophageal tumor tissue. The CDR3 DNA reads as TGCGCCAGCAGCTTGGTGTCAGGGGCAACTAATGAAAAACTGTTTTTT. Protein: CASSLVSGATNEKLFF.